The rows below give T cell receptor beta chains drawn from one sample of a study of control samples from healthy donors and cancer patients. Only in-frame clones appear in the TCRdb table, and some are missing; sequencing was by immunoSEQ multiplex PCR. The profile shows 350,000 to 450,000 clones, 75% to 95% of them singletons. The sequencing input was PBMCs. The origin of the receptors is a man aged 35-49 years with head and neck cancer. Both conserved end residues are part of each CDR3. The order of the fields is clone size, D gene, V gene, J gene, CDR3 protein, CDR3 DNA. A D gene is named only where the DNA matches it firmly. Only some rows state a clone size, as once, few, many or a class for expanded clones.

clone size: .
D gene: .
V gene: TRBV7-3
J gene: TRBJ1-1
CDR3 protein: CASSLRGSGTEAFF
CDR3 DNA: TGTGCCAGCAGCTTAAGGGGGTCTGGGACTGAAGCTTTCTTT

clone size: once
D gene: TRBD1
V gene: TRBV4-1
J gene: TRBJ1-2
CDR3 protein: CASSQDRTGGHGYTF
CDR3 DNA: TGCGCCAGCAGCCAAGATCGGACAGGGGGACATGGCTACACCTTC

clone size: .
D gene: TRBD2
V gene: TRBV28
J gene: TRBJ2-5
CDR3 protein: CASRVMVAGGPGTQYF
CDR3 DNA: TGTGCCAGCAGGGTGATGGTAGCGGGGGGCCCAGGGACCCAGTACTTC

clone size: .
D gene: .
V gene: TRBV4-3
J gene: TRBJ1-6
CDR3 protein: CASSQEAREYSPLHF
CDR3 DNA: TGCGCCAGCAGCCAAGAGGCCAGGGAGTACTCACCCCTCCACTTT

clone size: .
D gene: .
V gene: TRBV7-5
J gene: TRBJ2-1
CDR3 protein: CARSLPARLAGERDEQFF
CDR3 DNA: TGTGCCAGAAGCTTACCGGCTCGACTAGCGGGAGAGAGGGATGAGCAGTTCTTC

clone size: .
D gene: .
V gene: TRBV27
J gene: TRBJ2-3
CDR3 protein: CASRRGPSTDTQYF
CDR3 DNA: TGTGCCAGCAGGCGGGGCCCTAGCACAGATACGCAGTATTTT

clone size: .
D gene: .
V gene: TRBV5-4
J gene: TRBJ2-7
CDR3 protein: CASSLSGISSYEQYF
CDR3 DNA: TGTGCCAGCAGCTTGTCAGGCATCAGCTCCTACGAGCAGTACTTC

clone size: .
D gene: TRBD2
V gene: TRBV7-3
J gene: TRBJ2-3
CDR3 protein: CASSLAGGPADTQYF
CDR3 DNA: TGTGCCAGCAGCTTAGCGGGAGGGCCCGCAGATACGCAGTATTTT

clone size: once
D gene: .
V gene: TRBV12-3/TRBV12-4
J gene: TRBJ1-1
CDR3 protein: CASSLGSTTEAFF
CDR3 DNA: TGTGCCAGCAGCCTAGGGAGTACCACTGAAGCTTTCTTT

clone size: .
D gene: .
V gene: TRBV2
J gene: TRBJ2-2
CDR3 protein: CASTAYGGNTGELFF
CDR3 DNA: TGTGCCAGCACGGCGTATGGGGGGAACACCGGGGAGCTGTTTTTT

clone size: few
D gene: .
V gene: TRBV10-3
J gene: TRBJ2-6
CDR3 protein: CAVPGPPVEGANVLTF
CDR3 DNA: TGTGCCGTCCCCGGGCCACCGGTGGAAGGGGCCAACGTCCTGACTTTC

clone size: .
D gene: .
V gene: TRBV15
J gene: TRBJ2-5
CDR3 protein: CATSRAGRGQETQYF
CDR3 DNA: TGTGCCACCAGCAGAGCTGGGCGGGGTCAAGAGACCCAGTACTTC

clone size: once
D gene: TRBD2
V gene: TRBV29-1
J gene: TRBJ2-4
CDR3 protein: CSVWVGGGENIQYF
CDR3 DNA: TGCAGCGTTTGGGTCGGGGGGGGCGAAAACATTCAGTACTTC

clone size: .
D gene: .
V gene: TRBV6-5
J gene: TRBJ2-7
CDR3 protein: CASSYARGAVDEQYF
CDR3 DNA: TGTGCCAGCAGTTACGCGCGCGGGGCGGTTGACGAGCAGTACTTC

clone size: .
D gene: TRBD1
V gene: TRBV27
J gene: TRBJ2-7
CDR3 protein: CASSPRDRSYEQYF
CDR3 DNA: TGTGCCAGCAGTCCCCGGGACAGGTCCTACGAGCAGTACTTC

clone size: .
D gene: TRBD2
V gene: TRBV19
J gene: TRBJ2-7
CDR3 protein: CASSSGGRGEQYF
CDR3 DNA: TGTGCCAGTAGTTCGGGGGGAAGGGGCGAGCAGTACTTC

clone size: .
D gene: .
V gene: TRBV5-4
J gene: TRBJ1-1
CDR3 protein: CASSLDTNTEAFF
CDR3 DNA: TGTGCCAGCAGCTTGGACACAAACACTGAAGCTTTCTTT

clone size: .
D gene: TRBD1
V gene: TRBV10-3
J gene: TRBJ2-7
CDR3 protein: CAISQGAGSYEQYF
CDR3 DNA: TGTGCCATTTCACAGGGGGCAGGCTCCTACGAGCAGTACTTC

clone size: .
D gene: TRBD1
V gene: TRBV7-8
J gene: TRBJ2-2
CDR3 protein: CASSLRTGGEPGELFF
CDR3 DNA: TGTGCCAGCAGCTTGAGGACAGGGGGCGAACCCGGGGAGCTGTTTTTT

clone size: .
D gene: TRBD1
V gene: TRBV20-1
J gene: TRBJ2-6
CDR3 protein: CSASPVGTGRSGANVLTF
CDR3 DNA: TGCAGTGCTAGTCCAGTGGGGACAGGCCGCTCTGGGGCCAACGTCCTGACTTTC

clone size: .
D gene: .
V gene: TRBV5-8
J gene: TRBJ2-2
CDR3 protein: CASSSRPPGVNGELFF
CDR3 DNA: TGTGCCAGCAGCTCCCGACCCCCAGGGGTGAACGGGGAGCTGTTTTTT

clone size: .
D gene: TRBD1
V gene: TRBV4-2
J gene: TRBJ2-7
CDR3 protein: CASSQVRQGYEQYF
CDR3 DNA: TGTGCCAGCAGCCAGGTCAGACAGGGCTACGAGCAGTACTTC

clone size: .
D gene: .
V gene: TRBV5-1
J gene: TRBJ1-6
CDR3 protein: CASSLGGRGSSYNSPLHF
CDR3 DNA: TGCGCCAGCAGCTTGGGAGGTCGTGGGAGCTCCTATAATTCACCCCTCCACTTT

clone size: .
D gene: .
V gene: TRBV12-3/TRBV12-4
J gene: TRBJ2-7
CDR3 protein: CASSPGTYEQYF
CDR3 DNA: TGTGCCAGCAGTCCCGGGACCTACGAGCAGTACTTC

clone size: once
D gene: TRBD2
V gene: TRBV5-4
J gene: TRBJ2-3
CDR3 protein: CASRGLAGGPGDTQYF
CDR3 DNA: TGTGCCAGCAGGGGACTAGCGGGAGGGCCAGGGGATACGCAGTATTTT

clone size: .
D gene: TRBD2
V gene: TRBV7-3
J gene: TRBJ2-3
CDR3 protein: CASSPRLAGGTDTQYF
CDR3 DNA: TGTGCCAGCAGCCCACGACTAGCGGGAGGGACAGATACGCAGTATTTT

clone size: .
D gene: .
V gene: TRBV11-2
J gene: TRBJ1-5
CDR3 protein: CASSLFRGDSNQPQHF
CDR3 DNA: TGTGCCAGCAGCTTATTCCGGGGGGATAGCAATCAGCCCCAGCATTTT

clone size: .
D gene: TRBD1
V gene: TRBV11-2
J gene: TRBJ1-1
CDR3 protein: CASSSDRVTEAFF
CDR3 DNA: TGTGCCAGCAGCTCCGACAGGGTTACTGAAGCTTTCTTT

clone size: .
D gene: TRBD1
V gene: TRBV7-9
J gene: TRBJ1-3
CDR3 protein: CASSQDRRDSGNTIYF
CDR3 DNA: TGTGCCAGCAGCCAGGACAGGAGGGACTCTGGAAACACCATATATTTT

clone size: few
D gene: .
V gene: TRBV6-5
J gene: TRBJ1-4
CDR3 protein: CASRFLQGSDEKLFF
CDR3 DNA: TGTGCCAGCAGGTTCCTACAGGGTTCGGATGAAAAACTGTTTTTT

clone size: once
D gene: TRBD1
V gene: TRBV5-6
J gene: TRBJ2-7
CDR3 protein: CASSLPAGGSYEQYF
CDR3 DNA: TGTGCCAGCAGCCTGCCGGCAGGGGGTTCCTACGAGCAGTACTTC

clone size: .
D gene: .
V gene: TRBV7-3
J gene: TRBJ1-1
CDR3 protein: CASSSSSDTEAFF
CDR3 DNA: TGTGCCAGCAGCAGCTCATCCGACACTGAAGCTTTCTTT

clone size: .
D gene: .
V gene: TRBV3-1/TRBV3-2
J gene: TRBJ1-5
CDR3 protein: CASSQGDTTPYSNQPQHF
CDR3 DNA: TGTGCCAGCAGCCAGGGGGACACAACTCCTTATAGCAATCAGCCCCAGCATTTT

clone size: .
D gene: .
V gene: TRBV9
J gene: TRBJ1-6
CDR3 protein: CASSLDDSYNSPLHF
CDR3 DNA: TGTGCCAGCAGCCTTGATGACTCCTATAATTCACCCCTCCACTTT

clone size: .
D gene: TRBD1
V gene: TRBV7-2
J gene: TRBJ2-7
CDR3 protein: CASSGYAARDRRVYEQYF
CDR3 DNA: TGTGCCAGCAGCGGCTATGCGGCCCGGGACAGGAGGGTATACGAGCAGTACTTC

clone size: .
D gene: .
V gene: TRBV30
J gene: TRBJ1-1
CDR3 protein: CAWSLLQGYAFF
CDR3 DNA: TGTGCCTGGAGTTTACTTCAGGGGTACGCTTTCTTT

clone size: .
D gene: .
V gene: TRBV20-1
J gene: TRBJ1-2
CDR3 protein: CSADSGRGYTF
CDR3 DNA: TGCAGTGCAGACAGCGGACGGGGCTACACCTTC

clone size: .
D gene: .
V gene: TRBV10-2
J gene: TRBJ2-1
CDR3 protein: CASNSGYNEQFF
CDR3 DNA: TGCGCCAGCAATAGCGGATACAATGAGCAGTTCTTC

clone size: once
D gene: .
V gene: TRBV10-1
J gene: TRBJ2-7
CDR3 protein: CASSEDRGFDEQYF
CDR3 DNA: TGCGCCAGCAGTGAAGATAGGGGGTTTGATGAGCAGTACTTC

clone size: .
D gene: TRBD1
V gene: TRBV5-4
J gene: TRBJ2-3
CDR3 protein: CASSQDRATSSTDTQYF
CDR3 DNA: TGTGCCAGCAGCCAGGACAGGGCGACTTCTAGCACAGATACGCAGTATTTT

clone size: once
D gene: .
V gene: TRBV10-3
J gene: TRBJ1-3
CDR3 protein: CAISESRTSGNTIYF
CDR3 DNA: TGTGCCATCAGTGAGTCGAGGACCTCTGGAAACACCATATATTTT

clone size: .
D gene: TRBD1
V gene: TRBV2
J gene: TRBJ1-2
CDR3 protein: CASQQGAGGYTF
CDR3 DNA: TGTGCCAGCCAACAGGGGGCCGGGGGCTACACCTTC

clone size: .
D gene: TRBD1
V gene: TRBV10-3
J gene: TRBJ2-2
CDR3 protein: CAISGTTGTGELFF
CDR3 DNA: TGTGCCATCAGTGGGACGACAGGGACCGGGGAGCTGTTTTTT

clone size: .
D gene: TRBD1
V gene: TRBV19
J gene: TRBJ2-7
CDR3 protein: CASRSDRASYEQYF
CDR3 DNA: TGTGCCAGTAGGTCGGACAGGGCCTCCTACGAGCAGTACTTC

clone size: .
D gene: .
V gene: TRBV29-1
J gene: TRBJ1-1
CDR3 protein: CSGRFGENTEAFF
CDR3 DNA: TGCAGCGGACGATTCGGAGAGAACACTGAAGCTTTCTTT

clone size: .
D gene: .
V gene: TRBV7-9
J gene: TRBJ1-6
CDR3 protein: CASSPSLKDLHF
CDR3 DNA: TGTGCCAGCAGCCCCAGCCTGAAGGACCTCCACTTT

clone size: .
D gene: .
V gene: TRBV5-6
J gene: TRBJ1-2
CDR3 protein: CASSLYSKSGEYIYGYTF
CDR3 DNA: TGTGCCAGCAGCTTGTACTCCAAGTCCGGGGAGTATATCTATGGCTACACCTTC

clone size: .
D gene: .
V gene: TRBV6-5
J gene: TRBJ2-5
CDR3 protein: CASRNVEWGQETQYF
CDR3 DNA: TGTGCCAGCAGAAACGTCGAGTGGGGCCAAGAGACCCAGTACTTC

clone size: .
D gene: TRBD1
V gene: TRBV24-1
J gene: TRBJ2-3
CDR3 protein: CATSYTGGSDTQYF
CDR3 DNA: TGTGCCACCTCCTACACAGGGGGGTCAGATACGCAGTATTTT

clone size: .
D gene: .
V gene: TRBV7-2
J gene: TRBJ2-5
CDR3 protein: CASSIRETQYF
CDR3 DNA: TGTGCCAGCAGCATTCGGGAGACCCAGTACTTC

clone size: .
D gene: .
V gene: TRBV6-5
J gene: TRBJ2-2
CDR3 protein: CASKEGGVGTGELFF
CDR3 DNA: TGTGCCAGCAAGGAGGGCGGGGTTGGCACCGGGGAGCTGTTTTTT

clone size: .
D gene: .
V gene: TRBV18
J gene: TRBJ2-2
CDR3 protein: CASSPRAGNTGELFF
CDR3 DNA: TGTGCCAGCTCACCACGGGCGGGGAACACCGGGGAGCTGTTTTTT

clone size: .
D gene: .
V gene: TRBV19
J gene: TRBJ1-1
CDR3 protein: CASSIAYGNTEAFF
CDR3 DNA: TGTGCCAGTAGTATTGCTTATGGGAACACTGAAGCTTTCTTT